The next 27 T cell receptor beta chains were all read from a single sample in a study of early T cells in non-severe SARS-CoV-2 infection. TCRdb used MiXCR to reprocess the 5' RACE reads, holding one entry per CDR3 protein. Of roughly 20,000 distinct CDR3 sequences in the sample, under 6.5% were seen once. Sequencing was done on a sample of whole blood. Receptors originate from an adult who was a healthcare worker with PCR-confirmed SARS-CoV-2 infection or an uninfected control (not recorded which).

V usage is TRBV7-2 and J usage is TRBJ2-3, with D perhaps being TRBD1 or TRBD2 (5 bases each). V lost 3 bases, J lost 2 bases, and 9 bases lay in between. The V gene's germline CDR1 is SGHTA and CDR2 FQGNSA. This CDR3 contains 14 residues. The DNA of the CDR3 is TGTGCCAGCAGCTTGAGGGGAAACACAGATACGCAGTATTTT. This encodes CASSLRGNTDTQYF.

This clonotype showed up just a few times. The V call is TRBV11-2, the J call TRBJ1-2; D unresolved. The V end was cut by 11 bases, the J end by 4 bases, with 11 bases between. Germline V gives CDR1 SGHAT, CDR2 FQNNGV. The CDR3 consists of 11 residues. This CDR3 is CAVSDIYGYTF. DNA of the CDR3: TGTGCCGTAAGCGACATCTATGGCTACACCTTC.

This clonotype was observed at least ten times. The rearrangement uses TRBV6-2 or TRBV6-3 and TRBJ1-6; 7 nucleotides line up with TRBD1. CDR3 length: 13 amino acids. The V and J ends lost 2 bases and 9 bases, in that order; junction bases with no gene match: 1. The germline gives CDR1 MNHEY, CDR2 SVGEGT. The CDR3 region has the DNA TGTGCCAGCAGTTACGGGGACAGTTCACCCCTCCACTTT. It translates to CASSYGDSSPLHF.

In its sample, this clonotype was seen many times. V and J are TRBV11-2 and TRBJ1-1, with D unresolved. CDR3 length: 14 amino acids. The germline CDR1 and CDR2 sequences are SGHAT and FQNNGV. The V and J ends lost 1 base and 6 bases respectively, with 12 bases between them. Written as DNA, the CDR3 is TGTGCCAGCAGCTTAGCGGTGGGGTGGGCTGAAGCTTTCTTT. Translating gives CASSLAVGWAEAFF.

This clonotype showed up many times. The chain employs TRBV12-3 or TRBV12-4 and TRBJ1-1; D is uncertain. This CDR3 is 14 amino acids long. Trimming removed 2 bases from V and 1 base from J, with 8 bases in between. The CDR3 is CASSLQATNTEAFF. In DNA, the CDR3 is TGTGCCAGCAGTTTACAGGCCACGAACACTGAAGCTTTCTTT.

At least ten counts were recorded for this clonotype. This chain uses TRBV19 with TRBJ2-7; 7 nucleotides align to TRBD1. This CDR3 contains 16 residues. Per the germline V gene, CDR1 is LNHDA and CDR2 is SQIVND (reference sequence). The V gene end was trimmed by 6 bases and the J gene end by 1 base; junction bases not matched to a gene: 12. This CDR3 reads CASSPDSGTASYEQYF. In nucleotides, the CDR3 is TGTGCCAGTAGCCCGGATTCCGGGACAGCATCCTACGAGCAGTACTTC.

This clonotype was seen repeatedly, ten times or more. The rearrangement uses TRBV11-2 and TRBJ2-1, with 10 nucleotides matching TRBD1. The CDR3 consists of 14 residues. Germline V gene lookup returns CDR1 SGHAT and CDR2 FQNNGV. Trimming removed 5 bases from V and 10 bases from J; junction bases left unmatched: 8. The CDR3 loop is CASSRDRGIHEQFF. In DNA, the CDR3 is TGTGCCAGCAGCCGGGACAGGGGAATCCACGAGCAGTTCTTC.

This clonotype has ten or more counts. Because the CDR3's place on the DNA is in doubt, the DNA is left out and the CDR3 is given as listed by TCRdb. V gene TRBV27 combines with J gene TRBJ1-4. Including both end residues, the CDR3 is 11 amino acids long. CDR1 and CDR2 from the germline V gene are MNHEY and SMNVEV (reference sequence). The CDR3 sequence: CASSLLKNCFF.

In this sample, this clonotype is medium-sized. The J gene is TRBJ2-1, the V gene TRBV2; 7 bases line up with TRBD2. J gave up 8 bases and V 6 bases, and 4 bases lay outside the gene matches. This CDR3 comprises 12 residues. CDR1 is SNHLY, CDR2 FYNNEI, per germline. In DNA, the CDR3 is TGTGCCAGCAGCCTCCGGGGGGATGAGCAGTTCTTC. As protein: CASSLRGDEQFF.

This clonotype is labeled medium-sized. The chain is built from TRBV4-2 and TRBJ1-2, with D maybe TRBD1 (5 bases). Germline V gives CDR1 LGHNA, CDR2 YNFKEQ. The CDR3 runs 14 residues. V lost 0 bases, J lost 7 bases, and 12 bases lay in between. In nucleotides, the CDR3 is TGTGCCAGCAGCCAAGATCCCCTGGGGACTGGCTACACCTTC. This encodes CASSQDPLGTGYTF.

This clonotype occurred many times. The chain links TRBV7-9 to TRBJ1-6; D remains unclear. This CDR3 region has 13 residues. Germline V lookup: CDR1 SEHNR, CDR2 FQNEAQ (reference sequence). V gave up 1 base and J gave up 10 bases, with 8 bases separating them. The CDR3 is CASSLDGDSPLHF. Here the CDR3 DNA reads TGTGCCAGCAGCTTAGATGGTGACTCACCCCTCCACTTT.

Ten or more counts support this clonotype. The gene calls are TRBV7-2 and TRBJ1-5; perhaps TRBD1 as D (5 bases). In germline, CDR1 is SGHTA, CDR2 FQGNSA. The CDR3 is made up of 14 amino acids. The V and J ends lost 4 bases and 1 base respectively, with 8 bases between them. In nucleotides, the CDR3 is TGTGCCAGCAGCTCACAGGTCAGCAATCAGCCCCAGCATTTT. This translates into CASSSQVSNQPQHF.

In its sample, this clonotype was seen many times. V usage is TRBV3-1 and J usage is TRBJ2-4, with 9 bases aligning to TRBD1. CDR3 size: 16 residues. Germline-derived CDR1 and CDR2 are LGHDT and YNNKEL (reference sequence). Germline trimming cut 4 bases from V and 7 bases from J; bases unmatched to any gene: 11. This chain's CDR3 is CASSLQTGTGSNIQYF. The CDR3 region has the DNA TGTGCCAGCAGCCTTCAGACCGGGACAGGGAGTAACATTCAGTACTTC. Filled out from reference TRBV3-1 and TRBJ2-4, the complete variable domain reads DTAVSQTPKYLVTQMGNDKSIKCEQNLGHDTMYWYKQDSKKFLKIMFSYNNKELIINETVPNRFSPKSPDKAHLNLHINSLELGDSAVYFCASSLQTGTGSNIQYFGAGTRLSVL.

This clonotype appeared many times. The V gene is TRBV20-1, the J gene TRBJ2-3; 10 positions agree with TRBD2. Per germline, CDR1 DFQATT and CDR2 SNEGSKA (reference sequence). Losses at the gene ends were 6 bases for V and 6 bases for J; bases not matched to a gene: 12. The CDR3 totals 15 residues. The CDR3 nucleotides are TGCAGTGCGCCCCTGGGAGCGGGAGGGGCGGATACGCAGTATTTT. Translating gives CSAPLGAGGADTQYF.

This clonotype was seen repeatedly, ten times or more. The CDR3 is CASSKKVPSGDSSTDTQYF. DNA of the CDR3: TGTGCCAGCAGCAAAAAGGTACCTAGCGGGGACTCTAGCACAGATACGCAGTATTTT. The chain carries TRBV21-1 and TRBJ2-3; the table's D gene call, TRBD2, was not cross checked with the DNA. TRBV21-1 is marked as a pseudogene. The CDR3 is 19 amino acids.

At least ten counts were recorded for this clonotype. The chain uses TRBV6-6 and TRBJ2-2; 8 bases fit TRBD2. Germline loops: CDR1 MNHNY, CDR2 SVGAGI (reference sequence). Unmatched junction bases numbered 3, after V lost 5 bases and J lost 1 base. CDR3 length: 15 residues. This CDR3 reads CASSGTSRNTGELFF. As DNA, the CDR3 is TGTGCCAGCAGTGGGACTAGTAGGAACACCGGGGAGCTGTTTTTT.

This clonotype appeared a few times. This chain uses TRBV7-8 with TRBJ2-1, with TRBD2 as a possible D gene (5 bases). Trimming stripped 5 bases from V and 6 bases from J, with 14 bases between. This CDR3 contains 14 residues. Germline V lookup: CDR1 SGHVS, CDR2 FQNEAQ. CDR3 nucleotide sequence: TGTGCCAGCAGCCTAGAGGGTAGTTCCAATGAGCAGTTCTTC. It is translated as CASSLEGSSNEQFF.

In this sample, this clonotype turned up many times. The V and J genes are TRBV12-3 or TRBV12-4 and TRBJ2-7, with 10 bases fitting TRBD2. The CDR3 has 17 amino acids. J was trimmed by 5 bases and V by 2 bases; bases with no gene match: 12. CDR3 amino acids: CASSLRASGRSRNEQYF. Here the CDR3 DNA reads TGTGCCAGCAGTTTACGGGCTAGCGGGAGATCTAGGAACGAGCAGTACTTC.

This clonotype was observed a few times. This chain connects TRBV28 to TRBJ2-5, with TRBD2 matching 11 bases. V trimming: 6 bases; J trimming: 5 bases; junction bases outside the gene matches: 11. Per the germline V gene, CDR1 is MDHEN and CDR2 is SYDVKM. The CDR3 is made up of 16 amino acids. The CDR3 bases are TGTGCCAGCAGCCCCGATGTAGCGGGAGGGCAGGAGACCCAGTACTTC. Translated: CASSPDVAGGQETQYF.

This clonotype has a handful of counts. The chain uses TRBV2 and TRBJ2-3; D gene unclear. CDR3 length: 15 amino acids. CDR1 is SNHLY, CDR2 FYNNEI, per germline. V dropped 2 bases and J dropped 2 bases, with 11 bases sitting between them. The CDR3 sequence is CASSERRHSTDTQYF. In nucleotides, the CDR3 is TGTGCCAGCAGTGAAAGGAGACACTCCACAGATACGCAGTATTTT.

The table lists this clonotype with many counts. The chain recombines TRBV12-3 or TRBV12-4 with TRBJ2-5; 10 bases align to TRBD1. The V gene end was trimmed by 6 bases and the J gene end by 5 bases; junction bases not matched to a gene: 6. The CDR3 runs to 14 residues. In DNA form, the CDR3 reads TGTGCCAGCAGCCGGGACAGGGGATGGGAGACCCAGTACTTC. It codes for CASSRDRGWETQYF.

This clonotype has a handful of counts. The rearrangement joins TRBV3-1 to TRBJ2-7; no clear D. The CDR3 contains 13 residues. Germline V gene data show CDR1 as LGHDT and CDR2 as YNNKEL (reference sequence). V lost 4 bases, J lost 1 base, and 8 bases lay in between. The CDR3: CASSPSRSYEQYF. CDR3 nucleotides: TGTGCCAGCAGCCCTAGTAGGTCCTACGAGCAGTACTTC.

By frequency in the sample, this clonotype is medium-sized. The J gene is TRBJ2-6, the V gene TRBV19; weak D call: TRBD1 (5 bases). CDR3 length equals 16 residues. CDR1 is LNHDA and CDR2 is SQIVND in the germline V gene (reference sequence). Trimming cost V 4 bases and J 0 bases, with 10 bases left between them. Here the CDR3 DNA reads TGTGCCAGTAGTAACAGGCGGAGCTCTGGGGCCAACGTCCTGACTTTC. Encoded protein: CASSNRRSSGANVLTF.

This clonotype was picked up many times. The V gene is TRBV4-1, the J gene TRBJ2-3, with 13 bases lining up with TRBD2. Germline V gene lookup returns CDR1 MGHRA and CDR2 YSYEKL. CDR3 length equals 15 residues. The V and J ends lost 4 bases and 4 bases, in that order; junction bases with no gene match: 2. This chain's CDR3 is CASSRGTSGADTQYF. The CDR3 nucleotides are TGCGCCAGCAGCCGGGGGACTAGCGGGGCAGATACGCAGTATTTT.

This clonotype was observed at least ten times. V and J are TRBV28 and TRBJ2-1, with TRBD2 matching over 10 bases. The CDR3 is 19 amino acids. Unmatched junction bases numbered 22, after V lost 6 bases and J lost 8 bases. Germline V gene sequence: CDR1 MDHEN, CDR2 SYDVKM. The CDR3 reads CASSRGPSRASGRFDEQFF. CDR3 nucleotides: TGTGCCAGCAGCCGGGGGCCCTCTCGCGCTAGCGGGAGATTCGATGAGCAGTTCTTC.

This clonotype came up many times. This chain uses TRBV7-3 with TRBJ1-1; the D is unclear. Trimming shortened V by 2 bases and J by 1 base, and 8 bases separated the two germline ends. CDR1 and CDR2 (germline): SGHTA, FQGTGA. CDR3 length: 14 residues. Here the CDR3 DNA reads TGTGCCAGCAGCTTATTGGACGGGAACACTGAAGCTTTCTTT. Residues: CASSLLDGNTEAFF. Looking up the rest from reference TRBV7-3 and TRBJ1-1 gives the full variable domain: GAGVSQTPSNKVTEKGKYVELRCDPISGHTALYWYRQSLGQGPEFLIYFQGTGAADDSGLPNDRFFAVRPEGSVSTLKIQRTERGDSAVYLCASSLLDGNTEAFFGQGTRLTVV.

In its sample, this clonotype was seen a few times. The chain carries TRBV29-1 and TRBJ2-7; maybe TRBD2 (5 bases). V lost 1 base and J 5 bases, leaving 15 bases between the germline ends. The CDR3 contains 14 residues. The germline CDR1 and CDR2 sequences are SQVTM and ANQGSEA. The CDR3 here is CSVEGGVGGDEQYF. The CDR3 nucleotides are TGCAGCGTTGAAGGCGGCGTAGGAGGCGACGAGCAGTACTTC.